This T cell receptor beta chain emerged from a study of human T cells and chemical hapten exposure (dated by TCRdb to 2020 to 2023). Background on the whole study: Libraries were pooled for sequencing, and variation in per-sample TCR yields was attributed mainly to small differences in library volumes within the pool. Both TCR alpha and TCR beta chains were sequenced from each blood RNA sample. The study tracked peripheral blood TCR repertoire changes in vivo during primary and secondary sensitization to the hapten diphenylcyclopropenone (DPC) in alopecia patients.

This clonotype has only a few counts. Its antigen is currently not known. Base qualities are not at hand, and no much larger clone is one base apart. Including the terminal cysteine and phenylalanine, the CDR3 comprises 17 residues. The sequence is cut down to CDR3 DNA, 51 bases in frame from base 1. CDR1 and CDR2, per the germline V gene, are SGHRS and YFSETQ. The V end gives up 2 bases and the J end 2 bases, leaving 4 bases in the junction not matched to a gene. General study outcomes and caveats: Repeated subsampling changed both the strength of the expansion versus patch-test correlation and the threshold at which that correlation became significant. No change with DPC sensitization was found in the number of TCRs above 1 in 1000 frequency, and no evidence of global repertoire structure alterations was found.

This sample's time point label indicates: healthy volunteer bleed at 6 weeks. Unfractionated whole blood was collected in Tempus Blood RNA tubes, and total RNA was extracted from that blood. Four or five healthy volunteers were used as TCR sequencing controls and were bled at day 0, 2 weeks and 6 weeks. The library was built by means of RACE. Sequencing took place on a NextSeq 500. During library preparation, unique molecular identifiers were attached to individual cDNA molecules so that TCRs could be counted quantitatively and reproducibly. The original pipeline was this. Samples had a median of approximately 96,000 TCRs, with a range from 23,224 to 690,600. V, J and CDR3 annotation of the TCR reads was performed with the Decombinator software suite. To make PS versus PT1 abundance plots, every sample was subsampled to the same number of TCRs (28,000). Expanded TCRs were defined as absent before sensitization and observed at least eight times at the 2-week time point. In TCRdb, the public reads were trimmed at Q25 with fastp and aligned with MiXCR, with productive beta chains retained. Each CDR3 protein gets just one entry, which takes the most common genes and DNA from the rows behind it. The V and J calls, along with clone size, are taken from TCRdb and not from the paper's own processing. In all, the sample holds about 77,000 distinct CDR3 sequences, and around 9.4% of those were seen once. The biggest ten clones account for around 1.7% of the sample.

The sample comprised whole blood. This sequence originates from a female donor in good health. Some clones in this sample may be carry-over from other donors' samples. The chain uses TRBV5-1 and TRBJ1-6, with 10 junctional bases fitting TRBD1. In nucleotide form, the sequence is TGCGCCAGCAGCTTCGAGACAGGGGGCACCTATAATTCACCCCTCCACTTT. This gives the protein CASSFETGGTYNSPLHF. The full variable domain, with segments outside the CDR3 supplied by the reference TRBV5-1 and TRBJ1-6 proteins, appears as KAGVTQTPRYLIKTRGQQVTLSCSPISGHRSVSWYQQTPGQGLQFLFEYFSETQRNKGNFPGRFSGRQFSNSRSEMNVSTLELGDSALYLCASSFETGGTYNSPLHFGNGTRLTVT.